This TCR beta chain was sequenced for a study of response to subunit inactivated influenza vaccine. TCRdb passed the RT-PCR reads through MiXCR, listing each CDR3 protein once. The sample consists of a few hundred thousand distinct CDR3 sequences, roughly 10% of them appearing once. Germline-derived CDR1 and CDR2 are GTSNPN and SVGIG (reference sequence). The germline V and J ends were trimmed by 3 bases and 4 bases, with 19 bases remaining between them. The CDR3 has 16 amino acids. These records were also assigned to another study, of T cells expressing NK-cell markers. That source adds: The authors generated TCR beta cDNA through 5'RACE template switching with UMIs. Eight donors were sequenced, of whom seven were HCMV-seropositive, while the remaining one was HCMV-seronegative.

The sample in question was PBMCs from blood, obtained on the day of vaccination. The TCR comes from a man in his fifties who received an inactivated influenza vaccine. The chain has TRBV30 and TRBJ2-1; possibly TRBD2 for D (5 bases). CDR3 DNA sequence: TGTGCCTGGAGCGTTTTGCCCCCCGGAGGTTACAATGAGCAGTTCTTC. It translates to CAWSVLPPGGYNEQFF.